These 20 T cell receptor beta chains were all obtained from the same sample, sequenced in a study of blood T cell repertoires in COVID-19. Sequenced by immunoSEQ multiplex PCR; TCRdb stores in-frame clones only, minus some. The data show some 390,000 clones, with around 87% seen just once and approximately 2.4% held by the top ten. Sequencing used peripheral blood. These receptors originate from an older woman with COVID-19, enrolled during active disease.

The chain has TRBV27 and TRBJ2-1; 12 nucleotides align to TRBD2. The CDR3 totals 16 residues. Trimming removed 1 base from V and 7 bases from J; junction bases left unmatched: 5. Per germline, CDR1 MNHEY and CDR2 SMNVEV (reference sequence). The CDR3 protein is CASSLLTTSGGNEQFF. In nucleotides, the CDR3 is TGTGCCAGCAGTTTATTAACGACTAGCGGGGGTAATGAGCAGTTCTTC.

This chain links TRBV10-2 with TRBJ1-1; 7 bases line up with TRBD1. The CDR3 spans 14 residues. Germline V CDR1 and CDR2: WSHSY, SAAADI. Losses at the gene ends were 5 bases for V and 3 bases for J; bases not matched to a gene: 6. CDR3 DNA sequence: TGCGCCAGCAGTATTCAGACAGGGCACACTGAAGCTTTCTTT. Translated: CASSIQTGHTEAFF.

The CDR3 region is CASSPYSRGMDIQYF. The CDR3 coding sequence is TGTGCCAGCTCACCATATAGCAGGGGGATGGACATTCAGTACTTC. The V gene is TRBV18, the J gene TRBJ2-4, with TRBD1 matching 7 bases. This CDR3 has 15 residues. Trimming at V came to 2 bases and at J to 8 bases, leaving 9 bases not matched to a gene. Germline V gene sequence: CDR1 KGHSH, CDR2 LQKENI.

The chain has TRBV27 and TRBJ2-7; the match to TRBD1 covers 7 bases. Trimming cost V 1 base and J 6 bases; bases outside gene matches: 12. CDR1 is MNHEY and CDR2 is SMNVEV in the germline V gene (reference sequence). The CDR3 length is 16 residues. CDR3 sequence reads: CASSLFLPQGMGEQYF. CDR3 in DNA: TGTGCCAGCAGTTTATTTCTCCCACAGGGGATGGGCGAGCAGTACTTC.

The chain uses TRBV9 and TRBJ2-5, with 11 bases that match TRBD1. V was clipped by 4 bases and J by 5 bases; unmatched bases: 4. Germline values: CDR1 SGDLS, CDR2 YYNGEE. The CDR3 covers 14 residues. The CDR3 nucleotides read TGTGCCAGCAGCCTTTGGGACAGGGGGGAGACCCAGTACTTC. Residues: CASSLWDRGETQYF.

The rearrangement links TRBV3-1 (or the pseudogene TRBV3-2) to TRBJ2-1; the D is unclear. V was cut by 3 bases and J by 7 bases, with 4 bases left in between. The CDR3 sequence is 11 residues long. Germline V lookup: CDR1 LGHDT, CDR2 YNNKEL (reference sequence). The CDR3: CASSHGNEQFF. The CDR3 coding sequence is TGTGCCAGCAGCCACGGGAATGAGCAGTTCTTC.

The chain carries TRBV6-5 and TRBJ2-5, with 7 bases identical to TRBD1. The germline V gene encodes CDR1 MNHEY and CDR2 SVGAGI. The CDR3 consists of 15 residues. Losses at the gene ends were 7 bases for V and 2 bases for J; bases not matched to a gene: 10. CDR3 nucleotides: TGTGCCAGCATGACCGGGACAGCTGGTCAAGAGACCCAGTACTTC. It is translated as CASMTGTAGQETQYF.

CDR3 coding DNA: TGTGCCAGCAGGCAAGACAGGGTGGCTTTCTTT. It specifies CASRQDRVAFF. The V gene is TRBV6-5, the J gene TRBJ1-1, with TRBD1 matching over 7 bases. With 6 bases clipped from V and 11 bases from J, the junction kept 6 bases outside the gene matches. CDR1 and CDR2 from the germline V gene are MNHEY and SVGAGI. This CDR3 comprises 11 residues.

V and J are TRBV7-3 and TRBJ1-2; 10 bases line up with TRBD1. The V and J ends lost 4 bases and 4 bases, in that order; junction bases with no gene match: 9. The CDR3 consists of 16 residues. Per the germline V gene, CDR1 is SGHTA and CDR2 is FQGTGA. CDR3: CASSSTAGTGVYGYTF. The CDR3 nucleotides read TGTGCCAGCAGCTCGACTGCCGGGACAGGGGTCTATGGCTACACCTTC.

The chain has TRBV5-4 and TRBJ1-1; possible D gene TRBD1, 5 bases. V dropped 4 bases and J dropped 5 bases, with 15 bases sitting between them. Per germline, CDR1 SGHNT and CDR2 YYREEE (reference sequence). The CDR3 is made up of 14 amino acids. The CDR3 reads CASSKGGRATEAFF. The CDR3 DNA sequence: TGTGCCAGCAGCAAGGGTGGCAGGGCGACTGAAGCTTTCTTT.

V usage is TRBV6-6 and J usage is TRBJ1-2; 10 nucleotides agree with TRBD1. This CDR3 is built from 16 residues. Unmatched junction bases numbered 7, after V lost 4 bases and J lost 2 bases. Looked up from germline, CDR1 is MNHNY and CDR2 is SVGAGI (reference sequence). This CDR3 reads CASSSPGQGRNYGYTF. Written as DNA, the CDR3 is TGTGCCAGCAGTTCCCCGGGACAGGGGAGGAACTATGGCTACACCTTC.

This chain connects TRBV3-1 (or the pseudogene TRBV3-2) to TRBJ1-1; maybe TRBD1 (6 bases). The CDR3 is made up of 13 amino acids. The germline V gene has CDR1 LGHDT and CDR2 YNNKEL (reference sequence). V gave up 7 bases and J gave up 1 base, with 10 bases separating them. CDR3 coding DNA: TGTGCCAGCACCCACAGGGCGAACACTGAAGCTTTCTTT. The encoded protein is CASTHRANTEAFF.

This chain uses TRBV3-1 (or the pseudogene TRBV3-2) with TRBJ1-3, with a weak D call TRBD1 (6 bases). The CDR3 totals 12 residues. The V gene lost 7 bases and the J gene lost 4 bases, with 8 bases spanning the gap. Germline V gene sequence: CDR1 LGHDT, CDR2 YNNKEL (reference sequence). CDR3 sequence reads: CASNRAGNTIYF. The CDR3 DNA follows: TGTGCCAGCAACAGGGCCGGAAACACCATATATTTT.

The chain links TRBV3-1 (or the pseudogene TRBV3-2) to TRBJ2-7; D is uncertain. The V gene lost 3 bases and the J gene lost 4 bases, with 13 bases spanning the gap. This CDR3 has 14 residues. The germline CDR1 and CDR2 sequences are LGHDT and YNNKEL (reference sequence). In DNA form, the CDR3 reads TGTGCCAGCAGCCATCACCCGAGCCTTTACGAGCAGTACTTC. This sequence encodes CASSHHPSLYEQYF.

V and J are TRBV18 and TRBJ1-2; no definite D call. The V and J ends lost 2 bases and 0 bases respectively, with 10 bases between them. Germline CDR1 reads KGHSH; CDR2 reads LQKENI. This CDR3 has 15 residues. The CDR3 coding sequence is TGTGCCAGCTCACCAACCGCCGCAGCTAACTATGGCTACACCTTC. Translated: CASSPTAAANYGYTF.

The gene calls are TRBV4-1 and TRBJ2-2, with 8 positions matching TRBD1. V gave up 4 bases and J gave up 4 bases; unmatched junction bases: 5. This CDR3 is built from 15 residues. CDR1 is MGHRA, CDR2 YSYEKL, per germline. In nucleotides, the CDR3 is TGCGCCAGCAGCCCCGGACAGGGCGGCACCGGGGAGCTGTTTTTT. This encodes CASSPGQGGTGELFF.

The rearrangement links TRBV5-4 to TRBJ2-2; tentatively, D is TRBD2 (6 bases). The CDR3 covers 15 residues. Per germline, CDR1 SGHNT and CDR2 YYREEE (reference sequence). V gave up 4 bases and J gave up 8 bases, with 18 bases separating them. The CDR3 loop is CASSKDIPGSGELFF. The DNA for the CDR3 is TGTGCCAGCAGCAAGGACATACCCGGGAGTGGGGAGCTGTTTTTT.

This clone has just one count. In the same sample, other DNA sequences code for this CDR3. The genes are TRBV19 and TRBJ1-1, with 10 bases matching TRBD1. The CDR3 runs to 14 residues. Germline-derived CDR1 and CDR2 are LNHDA and SQIVND (reference sequence). V dropped 6 bases and J dropped 1; count of bases not matched to a gene: 2. CDR3 protein: CASSRDRGNTEAFF. The CDR3 DNA is TGTGCCAGTAGCCGGGACAGGGGGAACACTGAAGCTTTCTTT.

J is TRBJ2-7 and V is TRBV2; D is possibly TRBD1 (6 bases). The ends were cut back, 5 bases at V and 2 bases at J, with 16 bases in the middle. This CDR3 is 15 amino acids long. Per germline, CDR1 SNHLY and CDR2 FYNNEI. Here the CDR3 DNA reads TGTGCCAGCAGTAGTGGTGGGGGCGGGCCCTACGAGCAGTACTTC. Its translation: CASSSGGGGPYEQYF.

The chain employs TRBV4-1 and TRBJ2-7; 9 nucleotides match TRBD2. V trimming: 1 base; J trimming: 2 bases; junction bases outside the gene matches: 9. The CDR3 contains 17 residues. Germline-derived CDR1 and CDR2 are MGHRA and YSYEKL. CDR3 amino acids: CASSQVISGGPTYEQYF. For the CDR3, the DNA is TGCGCCAGCAGCCAAGTGATTAGCGGGGGCCCAACCTACGAGCAGTACTTC.